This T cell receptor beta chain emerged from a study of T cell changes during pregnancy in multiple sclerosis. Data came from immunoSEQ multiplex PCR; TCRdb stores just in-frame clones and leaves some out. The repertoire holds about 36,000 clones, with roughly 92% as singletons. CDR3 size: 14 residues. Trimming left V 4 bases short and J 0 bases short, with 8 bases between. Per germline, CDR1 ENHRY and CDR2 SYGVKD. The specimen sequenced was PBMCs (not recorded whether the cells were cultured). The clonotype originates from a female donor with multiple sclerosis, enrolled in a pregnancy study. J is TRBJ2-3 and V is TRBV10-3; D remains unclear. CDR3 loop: CAISGLASTDTQYF. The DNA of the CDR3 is TGTGCCATCAGTGGACTTGCTAGCACAGATACGCAGTATTTT.